The clone carrying this T cell receptor (beta chain) was seen repeatedly, ten times or more. These data originate in a study of neurological immune-mediated disorders. Trimming cost V 2 bases and J 10 bases, with 15 bases left between them. The V gene's germline CDR1 is SEHNR and CDR2 FQNEAQ (reference sequence). This CDR3 is 15 amino acids long. TCRdb recomputed calls from the 5' RACE reads with MiXCR, one row per CDR3 protein. The repertoire holds tens of thousands of distinct CDR3 sequences, with under 4.5% as singletons. This TCR derives from a woman aged 45-59 years with multiple sclerosis. The sample comprised PBMCs. The chain has TRBV7-9 and TRBJ1-6; D is undetermined. CDR3 in DNA: TGTGCCAGCAGCTTATCTCCAGGCTTGGGATCACCCCTCCACTTT. Translation gives CASSLSPGLGSPLHF.